This T cell receptor beta chain was documented in a study of glioma-infiltrating T cells. The iRepertoire nested amplicon-rescue multiplex PCR amplified TCR alpha and beta CDR3s from RNA. TCRdb re-called the multiplex PCR reads through MiXCR, storing one row per CDR3 protein. The sample consists of around 190,000 distinct CDR3 sequences, over 25% of them appearing once. V was pared by 5 bases and J by 3 bases, with 16 bases between. The CDR3 is 15 residues long. The germline CDR1 and CDR2 sequences are SEHNR and FQNEAQ (reference sequence). Comment on this clonotype: This may arise from a read error, as a much more abundant clone is one base away.

The sequence was collected from a human donor with low-grade glioma or glioblastoma, undergoing nonglioma brain surgery, or in good health (not recorded which). The chain uses TRBV7-9 and TRBJ1-1; tentative D call: TRBD1 (5 bases). Input material: glioma tissue, nonneoplastic brain tissue, or PBMCs (not recorded which). The CDR3 DNA sequence: TGTGCCAGCAGCCCTCGGACATGGAGGGACACTGAAGCTTTCTTT. It yields the protein CASSPRTWRDTEAFF. Drawing the rest from reference TRBV7-9 and TRBJ1-1, the complete variable domain is DTGVSQNPRHKITKRGQNVTFRCDPISEHNRLYWYRQTLGQGPEFLTYFQNEAQLEKSRLLSDRFSAERPKGSFSTLEIQRTEQGDSAMYLCASSPRTWRDTEAFFGQGTRLTVV.